This TCR beta chain was observed in a study of cytomegalovirus exposure and HLA in healthy donors (dated by TCRdb to 2015 to 2018). Broadly, across the study: In an earlier analysis of under 750 of the donors, 276 Gb of sequence data and some 120 million unique TCR beta sequences from about 190 million T cells were reported. The number of donors typed differed by locus, with 629-630 for A, B, C, DRB1 and DQB1, around 500 for DQA1, 600 to 610 for DPA1, and around 430 for DPB1. An early release covering about 600 HLA-typed donors comprised 300 to 350 gigabases of sequencing data and roughly 86 million unique TCR sequences. A later analysis re-examined previously published TCR beta repertoires from just over 650 donors and added high-resolution HLA genotyping to investigate patterns of TCR occurrence. To predict cytomegalovirus infection status, the study combined high-throughput TCR immunosequencing, statistical association of individual TCRs with disease status, and machine learning. The study aimed to test whether signatures of past pathogen exposure could be identified by cataloging public T cell receptors. Both class I and class II loci were covered by HLA typing, at four-digit resolution. Among some 400 genotyped donors of the cohort, an average of around 240,000 unique TCR beta nucleotide sequences was sequenced per donor, of which approximately 19% were non-productive. The later analysis used no new phenotypic data to find candidate immune exposures, relying instead on TCR beta sequences and their occurrence across donors. To decide whether each TCR beta V gene segment behaved as functional or pseudogenic, an earlier analysis of approximately 620 of the donors relied on high-throughput TCR beta sequencing. Donor age, sex, ethnicity and CMV serostatus were compiled alongside the repertoire data. Among the roughly 390 genotyped donors, roughly 80% belonged to the genetic ancestry cluster associated with self-reported Caucasian donors. Four or five DR-DQ haplotypes were handled as single units for association and clustering, since linkage in the cohort was strong. The study profiled the T cell repertoires of 550 to 700 subjects by immunosequencing and related them to cytomegalovirus serostatus. All discovery cohort repertoires had been generated on a single sequencing platform. In addition to the first cohort of 650 to 750 subjects, a separate validation cohort of around 110 different subjects was used. In a later genetic analysis, genome-wide SNP genotypes for about 55% of the 666 donors were used, and that subset was treated as a discovery cohort. Findings and caveats that apply to the study as a whole: In a later analysis, 16,951 TCR beta sequences were associated with specific HLA alleles at a false discovery rate of 0.05. According to a later genetic analysis, donors in an Asian-associated ancestry cluster had fewer N-insertions in productive TCRs than the roughly 700-donor mean. A further reported finding was that TCR beta sequences accurately predicted the HLA-A and HLA-B alleles for most subjects in the first cohort. Some IMGT-functional V segments, including TRBV6-2 and TRBV6-3, could not be told apart with the 87-base-pair reads, so those segments were excluded. The earlier analysis of some 540 of the donors excluded roughly 17 rarely observed V segments, including chromosome 9 orphons, because counts were too low. A total of fewer than 200 TCR beta chains were listed by the study as associated with cytomegalovirus. In an earlier analysis of around 500 of the donors, most TCR beta V segments appeared in productive rearrangements about 87% or about 30% of the time, broadly matching IMGT annotations. The sequencing pipeline was judged likely to have produced a cluster of highly shared sequence variants as a technical artifact. In this cohort, only TCR beta chains were sequenced, and detectable features were limited by the absence of alpha or paired-chain data. In a later analysis, several top co-occurrence clusters were reported to appear linked to parvovirus B19, influenza, CMV and Epstein-Barr virus. A later analysis found that most CMV-associated TCR beta chains appeared HLA-restricted, with HLA associations seemingly driven largely by CMV exposure. According to a later analysis, TCR association rates differed among HLA loci, with DRB1 alleles showing the most associated TCRs and HLA-C alleles showing the fewest. The authors suggested that the approach could potentially be generalized to other disease states and immunological phenotypes. Presence/absence analyses assumed roughly uniform sequencing depth across donors, an assumption that may not hold. In vitro tests confirmed that a few of the cytomegalovirus-associated TCR beta chains recognize cytomegalovirus antigens. Correlated functional status among segregating V segments might reflect linkage disequilibrium, but an unknown experimental factor could not be ruled out. Cytomegalovirus status was reported to be diagnosed by the classifier with high specificity and sensitivity in both the original and validation cohorts. Strong co-occurrence of HLA alleles, especially DR and DQ, made assigning TCR associations to individual alleles difficult. HLA typing was unavailable for some donors at each locus, so association tests used only the typed subset. A later genetic analysis associated a missense DCLRE1C variant with V-gene and J-gene trimming of TCR beta chains, and an independent cohort replicated the association. Immune exposure information for the cohort was limited to CMV serostatus. In a later analysis, HLA-associated TCR beta chains were found to be more clonally expanded and to have lower generation probabilities than equally common non-associated chains. Across donors, most TCR sequences were observed very rarely, whereas some public TCRs were present in many individuals.

There are 15 amino acids in the CDR3, from cysteine to phenylalanine inclusive. Of all the DNA, just the CDR3 is kept, 45 bases in frame from base 1. Here V drops 0 bases and J drops 7 bases, and the junction holds 0 bases not matched to any gene. The germline V gene encodes CDR1 SGHKS and CDR2 YYEKEE (reference sequence). The cohort comprised some 700 healthy bone marrow donors. Cohort members were all nominally healthy when sampled, although unrecorded immune exposures were likely present. The donor tested CMV seronegative and was one of the 352 seronegative cohort members. Every donor gave a peripheral blood sample, and the peripheral blood mononuclear cells from that sample were used for TCR beta sequencing. Genomic DNA was extracted from the blood cell samples with the Qiagen DNeasy Blood Extraction Kit. The library came from the immunoSEQ multiplex PCR assay. For the multiplex PCR, a mixture combining 60 forward primers for TCR Vbeta segments and 13 reverse primers for TCR Jbeta segments was used. Amplification of the CDR3 region of rearranged TCR beta genes was performed with a multiplex PCR assay on genomic DNA. The amplified TCR beta libraries were sequenced on the Illumina HiSeq System as 87-base-pair reads. In the authors' own workflow: Across the 700 or so repertoires, a later analysis counted 60 million to 90 million unique TCR beta chains, approximately 12 million of which were shared by at least two donors. Raw reads were error-corrected and collapsed into unique sequences with a nearest-neighbor algorithm that merged closely related sequences to remove PCR and sequencing errors. CDR3 sequences were aligned to IMGT reference sequences to assign V, D and J gene segments. For a sequence to be retained, a match of at least six nucleotides to both a V gene segment and a J gene segment was required. A rearrangement was called productive if the CDR3 had no stop codons and remained in frame with V and J, and every other rearrangement was called non-productive. CDR3 was defined according to IMGT convention as the region running from the second conserved V-encoded cysteine to the conserved J-encoded phenylalanine. In an earlier analysis of some 550 of the donors, sequences lacking an unambiguous match to a single V gene segment were excluded. In an earlier analysis of 587 of the donors, V segments were called functional above 56.7% productive rearrangements and were called segregating when the between-donor standard deviation exceeded 5%. A statistical classification framework was built to diagnose cytomegalovirus status from the catalog of TCR beta chain sequences. In a later analysis, V and J genes were assigned by comparing TCR nucleotide sequences against IMGT/GENE-DB human TR gene sequences. Using the TCRdist pipeline, a later analysis assigned CDR3 sequences along with most-parsimonious VDJ recombination scenarios. In a later analysis, each TCR beta chain was defined by its CDR3 amino acid sequence together with its V-gene family, and reads lacking a unique V-gene family were excluded. A later analysis removed several hundred highly shared, low-generation-probability nucleotide sequences to deal with suspected cross-contamination and a sequencing artifact. In a later analysis, a clonal expansion index for each public chain was calculated from normalized within-repertoire ranks of inferred template counts. A later analysis computed generation probabilities with a VDJ recombination model fitted to out-of-frame rearrangements, and checked the results against IGoR. In a later analysis, TCR-TCR, TCR-HLA and TCR-CMV co-occurrence was scored with hypergeometric tests, and a repertoire-size bias correction was applied to TCR pairs. In a later analysis, false discovery rates were estimated by permuting HLA or CMV assignments 20 times. In a later analysis, co-occurring TCRs were grouped using DBSCAN, with TCRdist sequence similarity added in when clustering inside HLA-allele-positive subsets. Repertoires with fewer than 30,000 or more than 120,000 public chains, plus five repertoires with anomalous nucleotide sharing, were excluded from co-occurrence clustering. What TCRdb holds here is the immuneACCESS table cut down to in-frame rearrangements. Part of the clones is not present; checked against another copy, under half of the missing clones reflect an unresolved V gene, and the others are unexplained. V and J calls and clone size are given by that table; D and trimming were obtained from the DNA. This sample's table has entries for around 70,000 clones. The ten biggest clones cover approximately 0.81% of the sample.

In regard to this clone: The target of this receptor is not known.

Sequencing was carried out using PBMCs. The sequence joins TRBV5-5 to TRBJ2-1; 14 nucleotides in the junction match TRBD2. The receptor comes from a boy aged 5-17 years in good health and CMV-seronegative. The DNA sequence is given as TGTGCCAGCAGCTTGGGACTAGCGGGAGGGAATGAGCAGTTCTTC. Translated, it gives CASSLGLAGGNEQFF.